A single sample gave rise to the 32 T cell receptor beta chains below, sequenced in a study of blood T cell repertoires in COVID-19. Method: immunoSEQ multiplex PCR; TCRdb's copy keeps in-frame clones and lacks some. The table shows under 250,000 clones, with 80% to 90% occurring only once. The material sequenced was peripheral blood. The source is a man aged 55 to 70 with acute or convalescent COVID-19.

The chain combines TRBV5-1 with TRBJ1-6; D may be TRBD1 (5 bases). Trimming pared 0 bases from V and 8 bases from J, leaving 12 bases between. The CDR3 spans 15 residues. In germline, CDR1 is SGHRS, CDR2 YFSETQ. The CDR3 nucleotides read TGCGCCAGCAGCTTGGATTCGGGGGACTATTCACCCCTCCACTTT. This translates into CASSLDSGDYSPLHF.

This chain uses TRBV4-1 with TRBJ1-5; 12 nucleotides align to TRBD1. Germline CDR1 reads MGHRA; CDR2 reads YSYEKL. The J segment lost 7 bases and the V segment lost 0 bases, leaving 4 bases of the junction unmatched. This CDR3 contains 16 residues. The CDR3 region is CASSQDGDRGHQPQHF. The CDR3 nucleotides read TGCGCCAGCAGCCAAGATGGGGACAGGGGGCACCAGCCCCAGCATTTT.

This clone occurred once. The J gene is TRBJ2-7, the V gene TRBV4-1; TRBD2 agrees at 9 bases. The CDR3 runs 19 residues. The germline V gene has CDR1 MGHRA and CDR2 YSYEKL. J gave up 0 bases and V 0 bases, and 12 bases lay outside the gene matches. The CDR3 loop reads CASSQDLRRGLASSYEQYF. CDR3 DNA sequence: TGCGCCAGCAGCCAAGATCTGCGCCGGGGACTAGCCTCCTCCTACGAGCAGTACTTC.

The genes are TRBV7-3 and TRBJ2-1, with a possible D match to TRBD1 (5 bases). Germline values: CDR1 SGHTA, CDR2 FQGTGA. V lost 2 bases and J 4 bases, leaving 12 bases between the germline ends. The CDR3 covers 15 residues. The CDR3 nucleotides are TGTGCCAGCAGCTTAGTGGGGCCCCCTTACAATGAGCAGTTCTTC. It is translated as CASSLVGPPYNEQFF.

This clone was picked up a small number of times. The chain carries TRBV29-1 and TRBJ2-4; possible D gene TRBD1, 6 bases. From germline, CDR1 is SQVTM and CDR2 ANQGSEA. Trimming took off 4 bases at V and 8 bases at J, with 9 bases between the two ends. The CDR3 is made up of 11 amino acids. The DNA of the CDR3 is TGCAGCGTTGTAGGGGGATACATTCAGTACTTC. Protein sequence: CSVVGGYIQYF.

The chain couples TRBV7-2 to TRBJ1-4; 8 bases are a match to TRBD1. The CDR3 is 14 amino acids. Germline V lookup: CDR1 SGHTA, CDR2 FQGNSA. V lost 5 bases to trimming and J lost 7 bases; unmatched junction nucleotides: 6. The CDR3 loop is CASSHGQGREKLFF. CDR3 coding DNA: TGTGCCAGCAGCCACGGACAGGGACGTGAAAAACTGTTTTTT.

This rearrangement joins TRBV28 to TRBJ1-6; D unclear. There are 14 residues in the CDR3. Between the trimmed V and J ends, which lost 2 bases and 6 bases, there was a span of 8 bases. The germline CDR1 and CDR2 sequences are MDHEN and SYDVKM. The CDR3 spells CASSLTQVNSPLHF. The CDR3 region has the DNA TGTGCCAGCAGTTTAACCCAGGTTAATTCACCCCTCCACTTT. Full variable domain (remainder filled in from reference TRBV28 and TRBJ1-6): DVKVTQSSRYLVKRTGEKVFLECVQDMDHENMFWYRQDPGLGLRLIYFSYDVKMKEKGDIPEGYSVSREKKERFSLILESASTNQTSMYLCASSLTQVNSPLHFGNGTRLTVT.

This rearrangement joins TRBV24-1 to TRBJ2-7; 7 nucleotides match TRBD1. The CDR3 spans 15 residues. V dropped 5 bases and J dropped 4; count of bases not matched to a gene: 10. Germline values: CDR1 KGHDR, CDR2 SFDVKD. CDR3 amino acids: CATSANLGGGYEQYF. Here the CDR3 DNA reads TGTGCCACCAGTGCCAACTTAGGGGGCGGTTACGAGCAGTACTTC.

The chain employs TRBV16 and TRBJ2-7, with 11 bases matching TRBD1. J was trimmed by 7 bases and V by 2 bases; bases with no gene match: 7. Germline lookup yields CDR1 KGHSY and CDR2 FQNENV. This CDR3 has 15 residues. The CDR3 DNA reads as TGTGCCAGCAGCCAAAGGACAGGGGGCGCGAGGGAGCAGTACTTC. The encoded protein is CASSQRTGGAREQYF.

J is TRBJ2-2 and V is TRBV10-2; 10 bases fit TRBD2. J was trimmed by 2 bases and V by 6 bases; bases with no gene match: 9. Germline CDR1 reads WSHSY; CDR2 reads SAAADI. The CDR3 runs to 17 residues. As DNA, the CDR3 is TGCGCCAGCAGAAGCGGGAGGGCCATAAACAACACCGGGGAGCTGTTTTTT. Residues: CASRSGRAINNTGELFF.

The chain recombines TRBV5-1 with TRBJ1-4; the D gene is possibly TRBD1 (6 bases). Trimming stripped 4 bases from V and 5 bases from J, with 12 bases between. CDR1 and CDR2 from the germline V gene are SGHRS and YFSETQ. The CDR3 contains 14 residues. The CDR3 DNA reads TGCGCCAGCAGCATGGACAGCCCGAATGAAAAACTGTTTTTT. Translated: CASSMDSPNEKLFF. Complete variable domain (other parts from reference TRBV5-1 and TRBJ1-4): KAGVTQTPRYLIKTRGQQVTLSCSPISGHRSVSWYQQTPGQGLQFLFEYFSETQRNKGNFPGRFSGRQFSNSRSEMNVSTLELGDSALYLCASSMDSPNEKLFFGSGTQLSVL.

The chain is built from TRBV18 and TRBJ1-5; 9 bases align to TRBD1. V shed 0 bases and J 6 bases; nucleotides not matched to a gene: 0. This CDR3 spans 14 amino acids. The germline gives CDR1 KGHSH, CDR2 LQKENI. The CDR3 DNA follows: TGTGCCAGCTCACCACCGACAGGGGGTCAGCCCCAGCATTTT. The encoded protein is CASSPPTGGQPQHF.

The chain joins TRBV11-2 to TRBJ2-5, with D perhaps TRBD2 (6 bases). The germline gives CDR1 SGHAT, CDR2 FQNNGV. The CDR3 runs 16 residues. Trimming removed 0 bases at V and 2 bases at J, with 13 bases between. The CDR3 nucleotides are TGTGCCAGCAGCTTAGATGCGGGGCCCATTCAAGAGACCCAGTACTTC. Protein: CASSLDAGPIQETQYF.

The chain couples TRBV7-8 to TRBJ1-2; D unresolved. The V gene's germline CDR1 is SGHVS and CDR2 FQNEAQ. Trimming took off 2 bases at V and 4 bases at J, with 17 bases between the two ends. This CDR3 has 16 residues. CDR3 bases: TGTGCCAGCAGCTTACAGCCCGTCGCGGCCCCCTATGGCTACACCTTC. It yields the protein CASSLQPVAAPYGYTF. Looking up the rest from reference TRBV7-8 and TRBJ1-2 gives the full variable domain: GAGVSQSPRYKVAKRGQDVALRCDPISGHVSLFWYQQALGQGPEFLTYFQNEAQLDKSGLPSDRFFAERPEGSVSTLKIQRTQQEDSAVYLCASSLQPVAAPYGYTFGSGTRLTVV.

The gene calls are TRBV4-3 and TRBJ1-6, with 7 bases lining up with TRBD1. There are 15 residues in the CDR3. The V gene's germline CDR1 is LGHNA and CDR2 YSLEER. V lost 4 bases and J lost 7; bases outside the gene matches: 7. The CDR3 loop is CASSLEQGLNSPLHF. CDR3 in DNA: TGCGCCAGCAGCCTGGAACAGGGGCTAAATTCACCCCTCCACTTT.

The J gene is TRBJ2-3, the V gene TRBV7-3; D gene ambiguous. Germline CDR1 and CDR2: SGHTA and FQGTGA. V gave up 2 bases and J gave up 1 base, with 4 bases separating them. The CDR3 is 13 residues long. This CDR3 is CASSLVGTDTQYF. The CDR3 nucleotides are TGTGCCAGCAGCTTAGTAGGCACAGATACGCAGTATTTT.

The CDR3 here is CASSRGSGANVLTF. As DNA, the CDR3 is TGTGCCAGCTCCCGGGGATCTGGGGCCAACGTCCTGACTTTC. The rearrangement links TRBV28 to TRBJ2-6; D might be TRBD2 (5 bases). The CDR3 spans 14 residues. V was pared by 8 bases and J by 1 base, with 9 bases between. Germline-derived CDR1 and CDR2 are MDHEN and SYDVKM.

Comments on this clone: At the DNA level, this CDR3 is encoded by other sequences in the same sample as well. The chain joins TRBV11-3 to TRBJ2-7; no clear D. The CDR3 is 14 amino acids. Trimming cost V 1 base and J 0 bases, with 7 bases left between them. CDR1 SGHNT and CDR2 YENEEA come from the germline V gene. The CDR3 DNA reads TGTGCCAGCAGCTTAGTCGCAGGCTCCTACGAGCAGTACTTC. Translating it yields CASSLVAGSYEQYF.

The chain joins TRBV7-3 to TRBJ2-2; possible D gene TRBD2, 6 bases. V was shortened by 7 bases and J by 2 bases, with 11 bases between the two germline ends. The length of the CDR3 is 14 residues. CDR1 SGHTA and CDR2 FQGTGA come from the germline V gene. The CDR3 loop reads CASTGLPNTGELFF. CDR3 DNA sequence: TGTGCCAGCACCGGACTACCTAACACCGGGGAGCTGTTTTTT.

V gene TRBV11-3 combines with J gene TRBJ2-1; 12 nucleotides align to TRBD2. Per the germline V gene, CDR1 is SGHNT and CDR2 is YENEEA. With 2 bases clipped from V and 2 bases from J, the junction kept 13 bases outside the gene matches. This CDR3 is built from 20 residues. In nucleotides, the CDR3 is TGTGCCAGCAGCTTAATTCTACTAGCGGGAGGTTCAGGAGCCTACAATGAGCAGTTCTTC. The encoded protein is CASSLILLAGGSGAYNEQFF.

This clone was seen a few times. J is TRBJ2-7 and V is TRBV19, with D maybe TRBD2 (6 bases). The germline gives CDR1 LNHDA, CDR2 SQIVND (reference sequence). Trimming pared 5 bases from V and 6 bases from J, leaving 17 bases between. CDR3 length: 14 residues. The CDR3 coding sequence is TGTGCCAGTAGTTCCAGACGGGACTCCCTCGAGCAGTACTTC. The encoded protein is CASSSRRDSLEQYF. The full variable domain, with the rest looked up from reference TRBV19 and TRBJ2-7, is DGGITQSPKYLFRKEGQNVTLSCEQNLNHDAMYWYRQDPGQGLRLIYYSQIVNDFQKGDIAEGYSVSREKKESFPLTVTSAQKNPTAFYLCASSSRRDSLEQYFGPGTRLTVT.

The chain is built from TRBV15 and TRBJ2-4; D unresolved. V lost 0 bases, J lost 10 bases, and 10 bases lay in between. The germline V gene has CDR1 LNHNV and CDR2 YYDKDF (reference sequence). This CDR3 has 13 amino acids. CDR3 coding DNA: TGTGCCACCAGCAGAGATGTGCGAGGTATTCAGTACTTC. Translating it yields CATSRDVRGIQYF. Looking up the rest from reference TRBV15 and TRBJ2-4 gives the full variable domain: DAMVIQNPRYQVTQFGKPVTLSCSQTLNHNVMYWYQQKSSQAPKLLFHYYDKDFNNEADTPDNFQSRRPNTSFCFLDIRSPGLGDTAMYLCATSRDVRGIQYFGAGTRLSVL.

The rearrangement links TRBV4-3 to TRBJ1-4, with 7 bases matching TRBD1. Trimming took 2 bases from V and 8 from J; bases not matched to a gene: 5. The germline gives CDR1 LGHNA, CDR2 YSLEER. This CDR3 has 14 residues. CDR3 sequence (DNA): TGCGCCAGCAGCCAACCAGGGGGAGGAGAAAAACTGTTTTTT. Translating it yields CASSQPGGGEKLFF.

DNA for the CDR3: TGTGCCACCAGTGATAAGCGGGAGGATAACAATGAGCAGTTCTTC. This encodes CATSDKREDNNEQFF. The chain carries TRBV24-1 and TRBJ2-1, with 9 positions matching TRBD2. Germline values: CDR1 KGHDR, CDR2 SFDVKD. This CDR3 contains 15 residues. The trim removed 3 bases at V and 5 bases at J, leaving 4 bases unmatched.

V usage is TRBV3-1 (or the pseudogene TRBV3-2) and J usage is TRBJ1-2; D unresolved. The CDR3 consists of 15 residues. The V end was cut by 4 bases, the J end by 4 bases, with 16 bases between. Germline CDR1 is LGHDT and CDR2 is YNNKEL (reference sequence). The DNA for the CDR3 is TGTGCCAGCAGCCCCTTGGCGGGTTTCCTCTATGGCTACACCTTC. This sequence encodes CASSPLAGFLYGYTF.

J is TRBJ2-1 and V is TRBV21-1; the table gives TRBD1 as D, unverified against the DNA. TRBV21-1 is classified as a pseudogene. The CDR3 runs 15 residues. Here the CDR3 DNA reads TGTGCCAGCAGGCTGGACAGGGTAAATTACAATGAGCAGTTCTTC. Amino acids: CASRLDRVNYNEQFF.

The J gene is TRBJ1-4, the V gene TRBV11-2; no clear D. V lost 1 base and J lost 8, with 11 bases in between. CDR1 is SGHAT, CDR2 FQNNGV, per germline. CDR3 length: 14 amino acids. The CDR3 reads CASSLAGIREKLFF. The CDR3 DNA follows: TGTGCCAGCAGCTTAGCAGGAATCAGGGAAAAACTGTTTTTT. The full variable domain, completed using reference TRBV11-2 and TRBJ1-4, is EAGVAQSPRYKIIEKRQSVAFWCNPISGHATLYWYQQILGQGPKLLIQFQNNGVVDDSQLPKDRFSAERLKGVDSTLKIQPAKLEDSAVYLCASSLAGIREKLFFGSGTQLSVL.

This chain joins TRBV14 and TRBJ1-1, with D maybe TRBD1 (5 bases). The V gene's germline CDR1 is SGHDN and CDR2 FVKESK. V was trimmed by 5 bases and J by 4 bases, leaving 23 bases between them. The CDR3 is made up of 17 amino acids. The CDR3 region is CASSGRGLTRGVTEAFF. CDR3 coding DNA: TGTGCCAGCAGCGGCCGGGGACTCACTAGAGGGGTCACTGAAGCTTTCTTT.

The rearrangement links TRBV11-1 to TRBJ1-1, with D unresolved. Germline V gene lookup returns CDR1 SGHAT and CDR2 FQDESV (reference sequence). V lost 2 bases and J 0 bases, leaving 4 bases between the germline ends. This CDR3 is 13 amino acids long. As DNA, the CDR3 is TGTGCCAGCAGCTTACAATTGAACACTGAAGCTTTCTTT. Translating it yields CASSLQLNTEAFF. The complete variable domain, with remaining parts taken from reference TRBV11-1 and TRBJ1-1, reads EAEVAQSPRYKITEKSQAVAFWCDPISGHATLYWYRQILGQGPELLVQFQDESVVDDSQLPKDRFSAERLKGVDSTLKIQPAELGDSAMYLCASSLQLNTEAFFGQGTRLTVV.

The DNA for the CDR3 is TGCAGCGTTGGGGCAGCGGACAGCCTCTACGAGCAGTACTTC. This translates into CSVGAADSLYEQYF. The V call is TRBV29-1, the J call TRBJ2-7; perhaps TRBD1 as D (6 bases). CDR3 size: 14 residues. The V gene lost 4 bases and the J gene lost 3 bases, with 16 bases spanning the gap. CDR1 is SQVTM, CDR2 ANQGSEA, per germline.

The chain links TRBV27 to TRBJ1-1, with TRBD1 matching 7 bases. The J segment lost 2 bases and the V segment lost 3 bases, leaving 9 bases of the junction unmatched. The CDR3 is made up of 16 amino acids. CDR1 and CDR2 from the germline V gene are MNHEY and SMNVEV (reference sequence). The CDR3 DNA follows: TGTGCCAGCAGTTTTCGTAACAGGGGACGTAACACTGAAGCTTTCTTT. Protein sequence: CASSFRNRGRNTEAFF.

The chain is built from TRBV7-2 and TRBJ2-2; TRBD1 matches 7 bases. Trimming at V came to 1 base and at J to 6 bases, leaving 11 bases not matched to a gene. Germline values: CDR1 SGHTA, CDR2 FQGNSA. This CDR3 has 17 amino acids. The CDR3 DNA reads TGTGCCAGCAGCTTAGGCCCTACAGGGGCCTGGGCCGGGGAGCTGTTTTTT. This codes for CASSLGPTGAWAGELFF.